The 19 T cell receptor beta chains below all came from one sample that was sequenced in a study of T cell repertoires in cytomegalovirus infection. MiXCR, run by TCRdb on the reads, gives a single entry per CDR3 protein. The table records approximately 500,000 distinct CDR3 sequences, approximately 15% of them present only once. Specimen: CD8+ T cells from PBMCs. The receptor source for this set is a human donor in good health (CMV status not recorded). Some clones in this sample may be carry-over from other donors' samples.

The chain recombines TRBV3-1 with TRBJ2-7; weak D call: TRBD1 (5 bases). CDR1 and CDR2 from the germline V gene are LGHDT and YNNKEL (reference sequence). CDR3 length: 17 residues. V lost 4 bases and J lost 0, with 19 bases in between. CDR3 bases: TGTGCCAGCAGCCCTGACAGTTCCTTCCCTTACTCCTACGAGCAGTACTTC. As protein: CASSPDSSFPYSYEQYF.

The genes are TRBV12-3 or TRBV12-4 and TRBJ1-1; 9 bases agree with TRBD1. V shed 5 bases and J 0 bases; nucleotides not matched to a gene: 7. The CDR3 spans 16 residues. CDR3 coding DNA: TGTGCCAGCAGTCTATCCGGGACAGGGCTGAACACTGAAGCTTTCTTT. Its translation: CASSLSGTGLNTEAFF.

This clonotype was detected ten times or more. The chain recombines TRBV7-6 with TRBJ1-1, with 8 bases aligning to TRBD1. Per the germline V gene, CDR1 is SGHVS and CDR2 is FNYEAQ. This CDR3 has 17 amino acids. J lost 0 bases, V lost 0 bases, and 6 bases had no gene match. The chain's CDR3 is CASSLARTGGLNTEAFF. As DNA, the CDR3 is TGTGCCAGCAGCTTAGCGAGAACAGGGGGATTGAACACTGAAGCTTTCTTT.

V is TRBV2 and J is TRBJ1-5, with D perhaps TRBD1 (6 bases). The germline V gene encodes CDR1 SNHLY and CDR2 FYNNEI. The CDR3 covers 14 residues. V lost 5 bases and J 3 bases, leaving 11 bases between the germline ends. The CDR3 sequence: CASSRGGFNQPQHF. CDR3 nucleotide sequence: TGTGCCAGCAGTAGAGGGGGGTTCAATCAGCCCCAGCATTTT.

V gene TRBV20-1 combines with J gene TRBJ2-7; TRBD1 aligns across 9 bases. From germline, CDR1 is DFQATT and CDR2 SNEGSKA (reference sequence). The V gene end was trimmed by 1 base and the J gene end by 6 bases; junction bases not matched to a gene: 1. CDR3 length: 12 residues. CDR3 sequence: CSARGDRAEQYF. The CDR3 coding sequence is TGCAGTGCTAGAGGGGACAGGGCCGAGCAGTACTTC.

CDR3 in DNA: TGCAGTGCTTACAGTGTGCTTGTGGGCGGCTATGGCTACACCTTC. It encodes CSAYSVLVGGYGYTF. The V gene is TRBV20-1, the J gene TRBJ1-2; D is unresolved. Trimming took off 5 bases at V and 4 bases at J, with 20 bases between the two ends. The CDR3 is made up of 15 amino acids. CDR1 is DFQATT and CDR2 is SNEGSKA in the germline V gene (reference sequence).

This clonotype was recorded at least ten times. The chain is built from TRBV7-2 and TRBJ1-1; D gene ambiguous. V was clipped by 2 bases and J by 1 base, with 17 bases between them. Germline V gives CDR1 SGHTA, CDR2 FQGNSA. CDR3 size: 17 residues. This chain's CDR3 is CASSLNPVAWANTEAFF. CDR3 coding DNA: TGTGCCAGCAGCTTAAACCCCGTGGCCTGGGCGAACACTGAAGCTTTCTTT.

In this sample, this clonotype turned up a few times. CDR3 residues: CASSPKTGGAGNSPLHF. The CDR3 nucleotides read TGTGCCAGCAGTCCTAAAACAGGGGGCGCGGGTAATTCACCCCTCCACTTT. The chain combines TRBV6-1 with TRBJ1-6, with 9 bases fitting TRBD1. Losses at the gene ends were 5 bases for V and 6 bases for J; bases not matched to a gene: 11. This CDR3 has 17 residues. Germline lookup yields CDR1 MNHNS and CDR2 SASEGT.

This clonotype was seen at least ten times. This chain uses TRBV7-2 with TRBJ1-2; the D is unclear. Trimming removed 2 bases at V and 6 bases at J, with 10 bases between. CDR1 and CDR2 from the germline V gene are SGHTA and FQGNSA. CDR3 size: 13 residues. The CDR3 DNA follows: TGTGCCAGCAGCTTATCGGACGGTGATGGCTACACCTTC. Its translation is CASSLSDGDGYTF.

The rearrangement uses TRBV5-6 and TRBJ2-7, with D possibly being TRBD1 or TRBD2 (5 bases each). The CDR3 contains 14 residues. Germline CDR1 and CDR2: SGHDT and YYEEEE. The V gene lost 0 bases and the J gene lost 5 bases, with 12 bases spanning the gap. The DNA of the CDR3 is TGTGCCAGCAGCTTGGCCTCGAGGGACGACGAGCAGTACTTC. Protein product: CASSLASRDDEQYF.

Ten or more counts support this clonotype. The chain carries TRBV7-9 and TRBJ2-7; 8 bases match TRBD1. The length of the CDR3 is 18 residues. The germline CDR1 and CDR2 sequences are SEHNR and FQNEAQ (reference sequence). V gave up 5 bases and J gave up 0 bases; unmatched junction bases: 15. CDR3 in DNA: TGTGCCAGCAGCATCGACAGGGGCCGCCGCGAAATCTCCTACGAGCAGTACTTC. Its protein is CASSIDRGRREISYEQYF.

The sample holds many counts of this clonotype. This rearrangement joins TRBV6-5 to TRBJ2-5; D tentatively fits TRBD1 or TRBD2 (5 bases each). Between the trimmed V and J ends, which lost 6 bases and 5 bases, there was a span of 16 bases. Germline CDR1 reads MNHEY; CDR2 reads SVGAGI. The CDR3 runs 14 residues. CDR3 sequence: CASRDTRPGETQYF. The CDR3 region has the DNA TGTGCCAGCAGGGACACTAGACCGGGGGAGACCCAGTACTTC.

This clonotype was counted a few times. The rearrangement links TRBV9 to TRBJ1-2; D perhaps matches TRBD1 (5 bases). Germline values: CDR1 SGDLS, CDR2 YYNGEE. Trimming removed 0 bases at V and 4 bases at J, with 10 bases between. The CDR3 is made up of 14 amino acids. The CDR3 DNA follows: TGTGCCAGCAGCGTAGGGAAGGGGCCCTATGGCTACACCTTC. Translating gives CASSVGKGPYGYTF.

This clonotype was detected a few times. This chain uses TRBV6-6 with TRBJ2-1; the match to TRBD2 covers 7 bases. V shed 3 bases, J shed 4 bases, and the junction held 3 bases outside the gene matches. Per germline, CDR1 MNHNY and CDR2 SVGAGI (reference sequence). The CDR3 consists of 14 residues. The CDR3 DNA follows: TGTGCCAGCAGTTATCGGACTAGTTACAATGAGCAGTTCTTC. As protein: CASSYRTSYNEQFF.

The rearrangement uses TRBV27 and TRBJ1-2, with D hard to call. Germline values: CDR1 MNHEY, CDR2 SMNVEV (reference sequence). The CDR3 extends over 13 amino acids. V shed 8 bases and J shed 4 bases, with 14 bases lying between them. CDR3 sequence (DNA): TGTGCCAGCGGACCCAAAGGCGGCTATGGCTACACCTTC. This codes for CASGPKGGYGYTF.

In this sample, this clonotype turned up a few times. The chain has TRBV13 and TRBJ1-5, with D maybe TRBD1 (6 bases). From germline, CDR1 is PRHDT and CDR2 FYEKMQ (reference sequence). Deletions cut 4 bases from V and 0 bases from J, with 16 bases between. The CDR3 has 17 residues. The CDR3 region is CASSSRTETYSNQPQHF. CDR3 DNA: TGTGCCAGCAGCTCCCGGACAGAAACTTATAGCAATCAGCCCCAGCATTTT.

Many counts were recorded for this clonotype. The chain recombines TRBV10-3 with TRBJ1-1; D is perhaps TRBD1 (6 bases). Germline assignment: CDR1 ENHRY and CDR2 SYGVKD. The CDR3 is made up of 15 amino acids. Trimming shortened V by 2 bases and J by 5 bases, and 15 bases separated the two germline ends. The CDR3 is CAISEGSRGRTEAFF. DNA of the CDR3: TGTGCCATCAGTGAGGGGTCGAGGGGGAGAACTGAAGCTTTCTTT.

This clonotype was counted ten times or more. The chain's CDR3 is CASSLGTEAVVEQFF. The DNA of the CDR3 is TGTGCCAGCAGCCTGGGGACAGAAGCGGTCGTCGAGCAGTTCTTC. V and J are TRBV7-9 and TRBJ2-1; TRBD1 matches 7 bases. This CDR3 comprises 15 residues. The germline CDR1 and CDR2 sequences are SEHNR and FQNEAQ (reference sequence). J was trimmed by 10 bases and V by 5 bases; bases with no gene match: 14.

V gene TRBV2 combines with J gene TRBJ1-3; tentatively, D is TRBD1 (6 bases). This CDR3 is 17 amino acids long. Germline V gene lookup returns CDR1 SNHLY and CDR2 FYNNEI. V shed 6 bases and J shed 0 bases, with 18 bases lying between them. CDR3 residues: CASRTTTGSSSGNTIYF. The DNA for the CDR3 is TGTGCCAGCAGAACGACGACAGGCTCAAGCTCTGGAAACACCATATATTTT.